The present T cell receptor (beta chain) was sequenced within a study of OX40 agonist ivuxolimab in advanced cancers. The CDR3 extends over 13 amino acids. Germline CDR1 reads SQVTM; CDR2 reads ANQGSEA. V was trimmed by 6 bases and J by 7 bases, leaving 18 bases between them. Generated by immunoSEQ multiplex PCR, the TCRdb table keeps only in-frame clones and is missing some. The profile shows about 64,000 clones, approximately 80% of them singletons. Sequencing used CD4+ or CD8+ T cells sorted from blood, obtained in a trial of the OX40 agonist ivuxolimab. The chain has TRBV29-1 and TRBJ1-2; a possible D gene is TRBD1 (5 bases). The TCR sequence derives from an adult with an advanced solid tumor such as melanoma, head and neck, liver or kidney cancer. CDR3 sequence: CSVPMDTRGGYTF. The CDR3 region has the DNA TGCAGCGTACCCATGGACACCAGAGGTGGCTACACCTTC. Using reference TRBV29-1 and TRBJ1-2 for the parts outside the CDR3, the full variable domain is SAVISQKPSRDICQRGTSLTIQCQVDSQVTMMFWYRQQPGQSLTLIATANQGSEATYESGFVIDKFPISRPNLTFSTLTVSNMSPEDSSIYLCSVPMDTRGGYTFGSGTRLTVV.